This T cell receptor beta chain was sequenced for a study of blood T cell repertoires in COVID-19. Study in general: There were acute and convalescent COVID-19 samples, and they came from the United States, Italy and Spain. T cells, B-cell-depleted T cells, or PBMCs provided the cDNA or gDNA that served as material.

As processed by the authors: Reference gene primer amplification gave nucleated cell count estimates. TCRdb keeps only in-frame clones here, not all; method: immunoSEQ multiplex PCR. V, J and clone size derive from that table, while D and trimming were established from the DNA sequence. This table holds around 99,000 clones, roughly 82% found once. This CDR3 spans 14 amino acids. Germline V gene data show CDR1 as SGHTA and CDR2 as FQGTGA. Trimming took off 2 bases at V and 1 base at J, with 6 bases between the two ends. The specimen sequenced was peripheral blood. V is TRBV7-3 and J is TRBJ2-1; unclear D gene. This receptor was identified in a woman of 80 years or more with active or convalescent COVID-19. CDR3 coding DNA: TGTGCCAGCAGCTTACCGGGTTCCTACAATGAGCAGTTCTTC. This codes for CASSLPGSYNEQFF.